This TCR beta chain was recorded in a study of T cell responses to AZD1222 COVID-19 vaccine. Study at large: Pooling of second doses given at about 4 or about 12 weeks was done. Study findings and constraints: Per reports, nearly half of all spike-specific TCRs target regions that are unmutated in variants. A mostly white British donor set with more females was recruited, and clonal diversity was possibly underestimated.

The germline V gene has CDR1 SGHRS and CDR2 YFSETQ. V lost 0 bases to trimming and J lost 4 bases, with 18 bases between them. This CDR3 has 17 residues. Sequencing was performed with immunoSEQ multiplex PCR; in TCRdb, only in-frame clones are kept and a portion is missing. Of more than 95,000 clones listed, over 80% are singletons. Note on this clone: Its cognate antigen is unknown.

The sequence derives from an adult in good health. The genes are TRBV5-1 and TRBJ2-3; no clear D. The sequenced sample was peripheral blood, obtained on day 0 of AZD1222 vaccination. The CDR3 spells CASSLARFRSLPDTQYF. DNA for the CDR3: TGCGCCAGCAGCTTGGCCAGGTTTCGGTCTTTACCAGATACGCAGTATTTT.